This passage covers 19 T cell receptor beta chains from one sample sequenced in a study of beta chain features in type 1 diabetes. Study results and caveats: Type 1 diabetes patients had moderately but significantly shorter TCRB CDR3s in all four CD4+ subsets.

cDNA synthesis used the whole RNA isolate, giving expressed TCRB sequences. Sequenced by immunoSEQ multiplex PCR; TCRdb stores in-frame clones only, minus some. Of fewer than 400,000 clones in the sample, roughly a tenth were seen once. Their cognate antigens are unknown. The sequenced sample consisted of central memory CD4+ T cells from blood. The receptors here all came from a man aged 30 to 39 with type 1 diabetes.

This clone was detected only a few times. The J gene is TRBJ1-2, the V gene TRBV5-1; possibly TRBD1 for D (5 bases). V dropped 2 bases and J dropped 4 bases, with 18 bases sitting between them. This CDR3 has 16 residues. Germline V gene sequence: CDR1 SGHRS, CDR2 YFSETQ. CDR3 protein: CASSLARDRSLYGYTF. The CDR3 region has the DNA TGCGCCAGCAGCTTAGCCCGTGACAGATCCCTCTATGGCTACACCTTC.

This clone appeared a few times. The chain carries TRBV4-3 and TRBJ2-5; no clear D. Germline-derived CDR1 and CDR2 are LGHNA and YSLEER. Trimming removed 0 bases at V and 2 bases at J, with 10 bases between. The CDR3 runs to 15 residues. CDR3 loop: CASSQDPQTQETQYF. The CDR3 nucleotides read TGCGCCAGCAGCCAAGACCCCCAGACGCAAGAGACCCAGTACTTC.

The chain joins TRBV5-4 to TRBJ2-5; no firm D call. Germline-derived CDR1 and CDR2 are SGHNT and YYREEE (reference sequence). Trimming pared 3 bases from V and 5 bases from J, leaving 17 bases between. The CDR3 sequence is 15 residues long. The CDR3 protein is CASSSTGQVGETQYF. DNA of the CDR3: TGTGCCAGCAGCTCTACCGGGCAGGTGGGGGAGACCCAGTACTTC.

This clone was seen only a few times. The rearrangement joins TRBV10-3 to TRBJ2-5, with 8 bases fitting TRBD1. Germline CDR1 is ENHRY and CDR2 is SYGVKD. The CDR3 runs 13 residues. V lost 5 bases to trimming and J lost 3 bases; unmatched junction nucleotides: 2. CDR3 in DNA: TGTGCCATCAGTCCGACAGGGGAAGAGACCCAGTACTTC. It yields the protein CAISPTGEETQYF.

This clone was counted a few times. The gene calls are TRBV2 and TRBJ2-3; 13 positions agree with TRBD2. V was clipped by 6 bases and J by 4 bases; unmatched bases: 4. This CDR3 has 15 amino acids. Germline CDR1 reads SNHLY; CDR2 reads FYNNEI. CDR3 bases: TGTGCCAGCAGGGGCGGGACTAGCGGGGCAGATACGCAGTATTTT. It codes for CASRGGTSGADTQYF.

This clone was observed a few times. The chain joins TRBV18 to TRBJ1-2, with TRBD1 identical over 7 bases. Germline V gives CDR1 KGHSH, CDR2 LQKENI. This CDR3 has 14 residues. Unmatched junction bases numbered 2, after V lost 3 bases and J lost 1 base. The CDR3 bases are TGTGCCAGCTCACCCGGGACAGATAACTATGGCTACACCTTC. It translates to CASSPGTDNYGYTF.

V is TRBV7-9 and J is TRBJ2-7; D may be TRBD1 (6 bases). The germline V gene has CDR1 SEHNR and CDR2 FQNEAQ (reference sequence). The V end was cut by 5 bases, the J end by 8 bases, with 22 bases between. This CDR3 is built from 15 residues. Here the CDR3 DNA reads TGTGCCAGCAGCCCTCACGCGCAGGGGCTAAGTCAGCAGTACTTC. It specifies CASSPHAQGLSQQYF.

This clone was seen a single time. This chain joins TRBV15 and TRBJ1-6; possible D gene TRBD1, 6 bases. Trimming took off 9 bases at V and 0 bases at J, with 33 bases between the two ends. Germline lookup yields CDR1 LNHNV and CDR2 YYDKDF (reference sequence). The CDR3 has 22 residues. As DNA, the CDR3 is TGTGCCACGCGACCAGAAGGCTTCGGGGTAGAGGGGGAAAGCTCCTATAATTCACCCCTCCACTTT. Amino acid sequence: CATRPEGFGVEGESSYNSPLHF. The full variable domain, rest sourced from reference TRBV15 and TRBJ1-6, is DAMVIQNPRYQVTQFGKPVTLSCSQTLNHNVMYWYQQKSSQAPKLLFHYYDKDFNNEADTPDNFQSRRPNTSFCFLDIRSPGLGDTAMYLCATRPEGFGVEGESSYNSPLHFGNGTRLTVT.

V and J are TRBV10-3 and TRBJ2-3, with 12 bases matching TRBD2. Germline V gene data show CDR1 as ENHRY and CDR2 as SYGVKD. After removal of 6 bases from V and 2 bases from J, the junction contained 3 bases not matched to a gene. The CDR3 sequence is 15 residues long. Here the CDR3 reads CAIRRTSGITDTQYF. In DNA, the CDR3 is TGTGCCATCAGGCGGACTAGCGGGATCACAGATACGCAGTATTTT.

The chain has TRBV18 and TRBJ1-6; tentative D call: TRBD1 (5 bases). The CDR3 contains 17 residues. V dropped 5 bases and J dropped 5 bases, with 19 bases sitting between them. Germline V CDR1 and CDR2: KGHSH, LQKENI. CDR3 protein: CASSADSLRGHNSPLHF. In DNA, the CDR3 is TGTGCCAGCTCAGCCGACTCTCTAAGGGGCCATAATTCACCCCTCCACTTT.

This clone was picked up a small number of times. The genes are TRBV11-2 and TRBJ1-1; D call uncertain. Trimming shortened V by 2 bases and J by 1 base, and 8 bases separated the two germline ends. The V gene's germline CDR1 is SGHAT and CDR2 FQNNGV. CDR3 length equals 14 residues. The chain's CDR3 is CASSLRWQNTEAFF. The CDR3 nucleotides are TGTGCCAGCAGCTTACGTTGGCAGAACACTGAAGCTTTCTTT.

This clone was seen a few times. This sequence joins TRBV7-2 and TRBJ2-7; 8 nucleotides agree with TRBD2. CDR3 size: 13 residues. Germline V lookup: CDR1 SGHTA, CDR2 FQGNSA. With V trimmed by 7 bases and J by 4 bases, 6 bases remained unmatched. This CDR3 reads CASTLSGGYEQYF. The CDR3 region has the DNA TGTGCCAGCACCCTTTCGGGGGGGTACGAGCAGTACTTC.

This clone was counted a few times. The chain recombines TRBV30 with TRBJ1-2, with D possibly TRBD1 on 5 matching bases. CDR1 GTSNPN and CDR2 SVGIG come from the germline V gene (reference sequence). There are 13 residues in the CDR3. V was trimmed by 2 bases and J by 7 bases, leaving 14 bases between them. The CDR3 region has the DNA TGTGCCTGGAGTAATGGACAACAGGTTGGCTACACCTTC. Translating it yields CAWSNGQQVGYTF. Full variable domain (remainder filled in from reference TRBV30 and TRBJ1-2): SQTIHQWPATLVQPVGSPLSLECTVEGTSNPNLYWYRQAAGRGLQLLFYSVGIGQISSEVPQNLSASRPQDRQFILSSKKLLLSDSGFYLCAWSNGQQVGYTFGSGTRLTVV.

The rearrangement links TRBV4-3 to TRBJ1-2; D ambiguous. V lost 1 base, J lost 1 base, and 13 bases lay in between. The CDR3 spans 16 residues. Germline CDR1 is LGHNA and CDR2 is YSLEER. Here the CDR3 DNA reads TGCGCCAGCAGCCAAGCCCCCGGGTTGATTAACTATGGCTACACCTTC. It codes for CASSQAPGLINYGYTF.

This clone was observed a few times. The CDR3 here is CASRTGEISTDTQYF. Written as DNA, the CDR3 is TGTGCCAGCAGGACGGGGGAGATAAGCACAGATACGCAGTATTTT. The chain links TRBV28 to TRBJ2-3; D is possibly TRBD2 (6 bases). The CDR3 covers 15 residues. From germline, CDR1 is MDHEN and CDR2 SYDVKM. The V gene lost 6 bases and the J gene lost 0 bases, with 13 bases spanning the gap.

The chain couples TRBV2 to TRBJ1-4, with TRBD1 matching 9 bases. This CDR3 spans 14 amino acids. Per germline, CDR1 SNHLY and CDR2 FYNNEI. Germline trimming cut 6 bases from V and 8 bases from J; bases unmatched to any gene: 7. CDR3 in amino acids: CASSQQGADEKLFF. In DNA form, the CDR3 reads TGTGCCAGCAGCCAACAGGGGGCCGACGAAAAACTGTTTTTT.

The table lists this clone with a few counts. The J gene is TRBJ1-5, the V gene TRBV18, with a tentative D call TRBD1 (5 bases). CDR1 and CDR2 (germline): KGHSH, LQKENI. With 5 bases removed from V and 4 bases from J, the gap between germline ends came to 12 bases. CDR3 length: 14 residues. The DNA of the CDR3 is TGTGCCAGCTCAGCCGGGACGCCGAATCAGCCCCAGCATTTT. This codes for CASSAGTPNQPQHF.

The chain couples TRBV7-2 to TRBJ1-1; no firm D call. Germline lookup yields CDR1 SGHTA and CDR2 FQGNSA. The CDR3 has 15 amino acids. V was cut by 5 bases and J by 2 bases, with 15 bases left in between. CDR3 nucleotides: TGTGCCAGCAGCGAAATGGGGTCAGGTAACACTGAAGCTTTCTTT. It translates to CASSEMGSGNTEAFF.

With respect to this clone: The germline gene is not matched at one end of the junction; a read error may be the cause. CDR3 in DNA: TGTGCCAGCAGCCAAGAATTGCGGGGGGAGACCCAGTACTTC. This sequence encodes CASSQELRGETQYF. V and J are TRBV4-1 and TRBJ2-5; 7 bases line up with TRBD2. Germline lookup yields CDR1 MGHRA and CDR2 YSYEKL. The CDR3 is 14 amino acids.